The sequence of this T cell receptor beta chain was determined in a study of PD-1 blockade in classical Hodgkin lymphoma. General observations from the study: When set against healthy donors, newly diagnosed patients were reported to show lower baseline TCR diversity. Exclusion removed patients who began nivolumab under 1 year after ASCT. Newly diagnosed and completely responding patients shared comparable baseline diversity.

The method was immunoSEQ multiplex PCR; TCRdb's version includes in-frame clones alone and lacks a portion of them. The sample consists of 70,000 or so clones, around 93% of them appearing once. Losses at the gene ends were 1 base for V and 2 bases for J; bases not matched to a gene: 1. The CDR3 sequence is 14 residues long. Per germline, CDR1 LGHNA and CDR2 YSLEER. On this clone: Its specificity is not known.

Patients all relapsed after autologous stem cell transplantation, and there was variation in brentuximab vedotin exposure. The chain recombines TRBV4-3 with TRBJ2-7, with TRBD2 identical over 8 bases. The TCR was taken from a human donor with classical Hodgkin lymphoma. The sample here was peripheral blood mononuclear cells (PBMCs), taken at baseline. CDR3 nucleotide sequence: TGCGCCAGCAGCCAAGCGGGGGGGACCTACGAGCAGTACTTC. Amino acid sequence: CASSQAGGTYEQYF.